This T cell receptor (beta chain) was recorded in a study of blood T cell repertoires in COVID-19. Study as a whole: T cells, B-cell-depleted T cells, or PBMCs supplied cDNA or gDNA.

The authors' processing: Amplifying reference gene primers gave estimates of nucleated cell counts. TCRdb's table, derived via immunoSEQ multiplex PCR, lists solely in-frame clones and lacks some. That table is the source of V, J and clone size, and D and trimming were worked out from the DNA. The sample holds just over 300,000 clones; over 85% are singletons and the top ten take less than 2%. It was during active infection that Seattle patients were enrolled and then longitudinally followed. The ends were cut back, 2 bases at V and 2 bases at J, with 9 bases in the middle. In germline, CDR1 is MNHEY, CDR2 SVGAGI. This CDR3 is built from 14 residues.

The chain is built from TRBV6-5 and TRBJ2-5; tentatively, D is TRBD1 (5 bases). The sequencing sample was made of peripheral blood. This receptor was identified in a woman aged 25-40 years with COVID-19, enrolled during active disease. CDR3 sequence: CASSYTRQQETQYF. The CDR3 DNA follows: TGTGCCAGCAGTTACACGCGACAGCAAGAGACCCAGTACTTC.